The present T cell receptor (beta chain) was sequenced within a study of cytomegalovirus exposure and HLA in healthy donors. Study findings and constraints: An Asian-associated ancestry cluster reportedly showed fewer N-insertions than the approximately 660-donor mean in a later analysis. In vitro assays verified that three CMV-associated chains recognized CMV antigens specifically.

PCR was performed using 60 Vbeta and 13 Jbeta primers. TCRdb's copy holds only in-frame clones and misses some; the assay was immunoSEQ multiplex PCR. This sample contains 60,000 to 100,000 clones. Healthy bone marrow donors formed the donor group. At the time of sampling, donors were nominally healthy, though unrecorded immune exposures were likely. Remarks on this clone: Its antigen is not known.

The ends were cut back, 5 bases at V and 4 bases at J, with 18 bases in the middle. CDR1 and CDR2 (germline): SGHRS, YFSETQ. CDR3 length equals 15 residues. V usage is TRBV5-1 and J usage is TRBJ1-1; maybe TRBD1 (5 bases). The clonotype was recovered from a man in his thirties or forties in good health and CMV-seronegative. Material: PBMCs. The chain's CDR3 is CASRAPGQGGTEAFF. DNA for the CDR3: TGCGCCAGCAGAGCCCCCGGTCAGGGAGGCACTGAAGCTTTCTTT.